Detailed here is one T cell receptor beta chain. Its antigen is still unknown. CDR1 and CDR2 (germline): ENHRY, SYGVKD. The germline V and J ends were trimmed by 3 bases and 3 bases, with 11 bases remaining between them. This CDR3 has 15 amino acids. This record belongs to a study of cytomegalovirus exposure and HLA in healthy donors. The study ran its PCR with 60 Vbeta and 13 Jbeta primers. Assay: immunoSEQ multiplex PCR; the TCRdb copy retains only in-frame clones and omits some. The sample has about 160,000 clones; approximately 88% are singletons. Findings of the study overall: Cytomegalovirus association was assigned to about 150 TCR beta chains. Later, TCR association rates were found to vary by HLA locus, highest for DRB1 and lowest for HLA-C.

Sequencing was done on a sample of PBMCs. This receptor was identified in a woman aged 18-29 years in good health and CMV-seronegative. The chain combines TRBV10-3 with TRBJ2-2; D possibly corresponds to TRBD1 (5 bases). The CDR3, as DNA: TGTGCCATCAGTGAAGCAGGGCAGTACACCGGGGAGCTGTTTTTT. This encodes CAISEAGQYTGELFF.